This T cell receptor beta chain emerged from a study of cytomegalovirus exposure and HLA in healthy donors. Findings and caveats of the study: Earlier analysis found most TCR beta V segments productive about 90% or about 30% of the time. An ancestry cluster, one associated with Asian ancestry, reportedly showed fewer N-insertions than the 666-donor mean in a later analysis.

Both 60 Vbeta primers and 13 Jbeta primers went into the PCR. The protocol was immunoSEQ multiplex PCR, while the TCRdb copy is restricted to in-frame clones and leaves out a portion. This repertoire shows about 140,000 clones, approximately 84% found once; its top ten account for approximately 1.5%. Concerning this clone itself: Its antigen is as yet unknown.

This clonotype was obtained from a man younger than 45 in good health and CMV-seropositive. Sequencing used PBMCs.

In nucleotides, the CDR3 is TGTGCCAGCAGCTTAGAAGCAGGGACAGGAAACACCATATATTTT. This translates into CASSLEAGTGNTIYF. This rearrangement joins TRBV7-2 to TRBJ1-3; perhaps TRBD1 as D (6 bases). Trimming cost V 1 base and J 4 bases, with 11 bases left between them. The CDR3 is made up of 15 amino acids. From germline, CDR1 is SGHTA and CDR2 FQGNSA.